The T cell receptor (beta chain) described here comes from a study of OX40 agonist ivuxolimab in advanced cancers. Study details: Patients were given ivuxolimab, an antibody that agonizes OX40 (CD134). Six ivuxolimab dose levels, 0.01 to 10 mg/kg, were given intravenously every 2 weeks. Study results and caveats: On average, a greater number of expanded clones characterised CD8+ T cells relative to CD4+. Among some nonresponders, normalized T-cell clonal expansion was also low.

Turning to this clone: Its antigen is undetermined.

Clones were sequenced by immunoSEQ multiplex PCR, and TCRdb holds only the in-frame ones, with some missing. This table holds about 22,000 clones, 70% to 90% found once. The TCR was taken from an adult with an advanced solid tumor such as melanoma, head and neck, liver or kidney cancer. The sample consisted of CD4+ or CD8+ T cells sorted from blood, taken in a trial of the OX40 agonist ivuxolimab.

This CDR3 is CASASRDRGREKLFF. CDR3 sequence (DNA): TGTGCCAGCGCCAGCCGGGACAGGGGGCGGGAAAAACTGTTTTTT. The V gene is TRBV6-5, the J gene TRBJ1-4, with 12 bases matching TRBD1. This CDR3 is built from 15 residues. The V gene end was trimmed by 8 bases and the J gene end by 8 bases; junction bases not matched to a gene: 9. Germline V lookup: CDR1 MNHEY, CDR2 SVGAGI.